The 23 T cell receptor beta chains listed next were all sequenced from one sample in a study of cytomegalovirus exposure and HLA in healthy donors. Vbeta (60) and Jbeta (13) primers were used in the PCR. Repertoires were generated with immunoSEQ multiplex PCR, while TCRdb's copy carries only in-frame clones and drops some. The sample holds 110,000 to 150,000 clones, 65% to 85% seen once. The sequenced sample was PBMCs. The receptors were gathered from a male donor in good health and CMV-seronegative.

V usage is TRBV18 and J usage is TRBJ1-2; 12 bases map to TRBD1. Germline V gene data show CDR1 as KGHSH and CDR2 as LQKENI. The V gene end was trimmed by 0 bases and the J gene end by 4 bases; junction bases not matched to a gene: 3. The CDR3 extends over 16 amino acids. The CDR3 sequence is CASSPPGTGGIYGYTF. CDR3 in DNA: TGTGCCAGCTCACCACCGGGGACAGGGGGCATCTATGGCTACACCTTC.

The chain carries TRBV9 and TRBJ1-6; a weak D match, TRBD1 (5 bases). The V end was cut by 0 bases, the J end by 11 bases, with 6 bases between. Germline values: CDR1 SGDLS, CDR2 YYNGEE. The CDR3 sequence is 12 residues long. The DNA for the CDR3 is TGTGCCAGCAGCGTAGACAGGACACCCCTCCACTTT. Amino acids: CASSVDRTPLHF.

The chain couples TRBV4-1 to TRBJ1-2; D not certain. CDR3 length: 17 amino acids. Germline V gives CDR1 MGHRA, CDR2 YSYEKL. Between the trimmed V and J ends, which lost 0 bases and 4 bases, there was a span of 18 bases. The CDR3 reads CASSQDTGWSSVYGYTF. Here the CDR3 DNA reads TGCGCCAGCAGCCAAGACACCGGGTGGTCCTCGGTCTATGGCTACACCTTC.

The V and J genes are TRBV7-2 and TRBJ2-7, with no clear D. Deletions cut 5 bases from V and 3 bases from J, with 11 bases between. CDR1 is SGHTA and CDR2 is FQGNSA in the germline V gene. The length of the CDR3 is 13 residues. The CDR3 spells CASSNWAFYEQYF. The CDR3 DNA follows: TGTGCCAGCAGCAACTGGGCCTTCTACGAGCAGTACTTC.

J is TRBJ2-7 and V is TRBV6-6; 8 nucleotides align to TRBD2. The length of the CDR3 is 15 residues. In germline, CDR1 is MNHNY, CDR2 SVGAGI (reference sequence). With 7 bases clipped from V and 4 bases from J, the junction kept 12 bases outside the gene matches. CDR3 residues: CASTPGNGRGYEQYF. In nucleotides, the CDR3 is TGTGCCAGCACCCCGGGAAACGGGAGGGGATACGAGCAGTACTTC.

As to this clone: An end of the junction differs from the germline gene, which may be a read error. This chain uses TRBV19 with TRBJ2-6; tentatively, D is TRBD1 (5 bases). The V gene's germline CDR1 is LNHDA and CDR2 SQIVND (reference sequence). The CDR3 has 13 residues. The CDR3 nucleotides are TGTGCCAGTAGGGTCTCTGGGGCCAACGGCCTGACTTTC. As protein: CASRVSGANGLTF.

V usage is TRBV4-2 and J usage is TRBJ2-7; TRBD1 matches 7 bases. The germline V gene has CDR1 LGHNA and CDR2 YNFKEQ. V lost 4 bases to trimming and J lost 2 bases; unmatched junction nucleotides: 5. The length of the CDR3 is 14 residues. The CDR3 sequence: CASSRDRGPYEQYF. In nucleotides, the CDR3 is TGTGCCAGCAGCCGGGACAGAGGCCCCTACGAGCAGTACTTC.

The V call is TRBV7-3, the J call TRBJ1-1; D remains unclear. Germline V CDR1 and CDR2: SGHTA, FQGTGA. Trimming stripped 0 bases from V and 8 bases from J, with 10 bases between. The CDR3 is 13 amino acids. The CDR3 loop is CASSLTPLTEAFF. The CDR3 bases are TGTGCCAGCAGCTTAACGCCCCTAACCGAAGCTTTCTTT.

The CDR3 bases are TGCGCCAGCAGCCAGGGCGGGGACGCGGATACGCAGTATTTT. Protein sequence: CASSQGGDADTQYF. The V call is TRBV4-1, the J call TRBJ2-3, with a weak D call TRBD2 (6 bases). The CDR3 totals 14 residues. The V end lost 3 bases, the J end lost 6 bases, and 13 bases lay between the germline ends. Looked up from germline, CDR1 is MGHRA and CDR2 is YSYEKL.

The CDR3 nucleotides read TGCAGCGTGCAACCTAGCGGGAGCAATGAGCAGTTCTTC. It is translated as CSVQPSGSNEQFF. The rearrangement uses TRBV29-1 and TRBJ2-1; TRBD2 matches 10 bases. J gave up 6 bases and V 6 bases, and 5 bases lay outside the gene matches. CDR1 is SQVTM, CDR2 ANQGSEA, per germline. This CDR3 spans 13 amino acids.

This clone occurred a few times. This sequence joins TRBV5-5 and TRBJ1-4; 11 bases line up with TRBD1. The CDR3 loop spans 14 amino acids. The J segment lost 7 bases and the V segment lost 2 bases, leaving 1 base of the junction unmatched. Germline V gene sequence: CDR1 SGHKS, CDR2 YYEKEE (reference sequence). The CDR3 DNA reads TGTGCCAGCAGCTTAGGGACAGGGGGTGAAAAACTGTTTTTT. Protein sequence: CASSLGTGGEKLFF.

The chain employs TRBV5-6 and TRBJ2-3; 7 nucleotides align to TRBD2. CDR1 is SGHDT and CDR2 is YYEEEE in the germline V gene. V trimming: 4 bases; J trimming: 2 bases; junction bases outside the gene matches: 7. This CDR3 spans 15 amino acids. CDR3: CASSVLADTTDTQYF. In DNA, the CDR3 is TGTGCCAGCAGCGTTCTAGCGGACACCACAGATACGCAGTATTTT.

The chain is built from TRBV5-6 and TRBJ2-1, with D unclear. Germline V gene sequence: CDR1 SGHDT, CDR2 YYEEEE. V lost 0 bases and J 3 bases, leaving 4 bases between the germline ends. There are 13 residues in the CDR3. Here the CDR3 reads CASSLDLYNEQFF. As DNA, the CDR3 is TGTGCCAGCAGCTTGGATCTCTACAATGAGCAGTTCTTC.

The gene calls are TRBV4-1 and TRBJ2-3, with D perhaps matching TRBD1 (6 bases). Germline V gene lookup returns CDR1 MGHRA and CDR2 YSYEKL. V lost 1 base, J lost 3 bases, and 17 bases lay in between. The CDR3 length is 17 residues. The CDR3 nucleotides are TGCGCCAGCAGCCAAGCTCCGGGACACCCAAGGACAGATACGCAGTATTTT. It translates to CASSQAPGHPRTDTQYF.

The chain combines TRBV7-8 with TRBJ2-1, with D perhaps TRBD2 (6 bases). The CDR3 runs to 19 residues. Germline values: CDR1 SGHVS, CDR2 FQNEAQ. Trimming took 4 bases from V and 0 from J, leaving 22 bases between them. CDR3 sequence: CASSSRLGGAVGSYNEQFF. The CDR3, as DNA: TGTGCCAGCAGCTCGCGATTGGGGGGAGCGGTGGGCTCCTACAATGAGCAGTTCTTC.

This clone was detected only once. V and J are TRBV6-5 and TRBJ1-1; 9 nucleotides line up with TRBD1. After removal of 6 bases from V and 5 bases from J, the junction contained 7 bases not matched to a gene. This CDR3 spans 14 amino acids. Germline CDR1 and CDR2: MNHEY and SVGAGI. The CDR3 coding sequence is TGTGCCAGCAGCTTGACAGGGGGACGGACTGAAGCTTTCTTT. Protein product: CASSLTGGRTEAFF.

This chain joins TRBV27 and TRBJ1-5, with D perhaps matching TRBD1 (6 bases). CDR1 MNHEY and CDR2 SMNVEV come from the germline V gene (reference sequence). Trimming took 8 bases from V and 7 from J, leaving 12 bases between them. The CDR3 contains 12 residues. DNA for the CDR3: TGTGCCAGCGGAACAGGGCACCAGCCCCAGCATTTT. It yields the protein CASGTGHQPQHF.

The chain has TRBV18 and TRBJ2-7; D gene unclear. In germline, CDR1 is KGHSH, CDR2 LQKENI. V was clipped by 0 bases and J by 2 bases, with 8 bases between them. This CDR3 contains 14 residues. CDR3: CASSPPVRTYEQYF. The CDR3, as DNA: TGTGCCAGCTCACCACCGGTCAGAACCTACGAGCAGTACTTC.

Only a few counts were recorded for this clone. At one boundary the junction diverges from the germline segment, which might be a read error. The CDR3 DNA follows: TGCGCCAGCAGCCCAAGGACTAGCGGGCGTACGCTGCAAGCGACCCAGTACTTC. Amino acids: CASSPRTSGRTLQATQYF. This rearrangement joins TRBV5-1 to TRBJ2-5; 11 bases line up with TRBD2. The CDR3 contains 18 residues. Germline loops: CDR1 SGHRS, CDR2 YFSETQ.

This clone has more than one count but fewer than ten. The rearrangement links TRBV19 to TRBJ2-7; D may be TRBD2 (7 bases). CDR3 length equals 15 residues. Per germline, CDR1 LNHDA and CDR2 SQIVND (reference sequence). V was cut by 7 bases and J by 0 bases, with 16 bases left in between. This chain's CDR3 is CASTPGGGVSYEQYF. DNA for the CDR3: TGTGCCAGTACCCCCGGAGGGGGGGTCTCCTACGAGCAGTACTTC.

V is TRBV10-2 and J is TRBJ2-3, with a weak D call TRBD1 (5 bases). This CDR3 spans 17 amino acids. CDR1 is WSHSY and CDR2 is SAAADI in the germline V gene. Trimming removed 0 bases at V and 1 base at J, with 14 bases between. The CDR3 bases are TGCGCCAGCAGTGAGTCAGGGGCCAGGGTGGGCACAGATACGCAGTATTTT. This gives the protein CASSESGARVGTDTQYF.

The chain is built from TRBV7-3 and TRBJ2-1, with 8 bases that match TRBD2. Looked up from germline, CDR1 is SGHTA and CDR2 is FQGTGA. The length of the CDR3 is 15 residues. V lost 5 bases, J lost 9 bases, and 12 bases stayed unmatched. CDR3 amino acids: CASSPGTSGRFEQFF. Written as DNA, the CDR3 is TGTGCCAGCAGCCCCGGGACTAGTGGAAGATTTGAGCAGTTCTTC.

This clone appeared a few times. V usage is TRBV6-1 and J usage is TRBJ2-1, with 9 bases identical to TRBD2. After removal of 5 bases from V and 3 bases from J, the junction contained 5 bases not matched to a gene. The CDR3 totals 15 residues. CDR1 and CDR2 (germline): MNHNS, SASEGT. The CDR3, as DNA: TGTGCCAGCAGTATGACTAGCGGAGACTACAATGAGCAGTTCTTC. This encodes CASSMTSGDYNEQFF.